The present TCR beta chain was sequenced within a study of blood T cell repertoires in COVID-19. Study-wide context: Researchers got acute and convalescent COVID-19 samples from the United States, Italy and Spain. The analysed material was cDNA or gDNA that came from T cells, B-cell-depleted T cells, or PBMCs.

Germline-derived CDR1 and CDR2 are LGHNA and YNFKEQ. V gave up 0 bases and J gave up 10 bases; unmatched junction bases: 11. The CDR3 length is 17 residues. Study processing details: Counts of nucleated cells, estimated from reference gene primer amplification, were obtained. The protocol was immunoSEQ multiplex PCR, while the TCRdb copy is restricted to in-frame clones and leaves out a portion. That table gives V, J and clone size, and the DNA gave D and trimming. This table holds 24,000 or so clones, approximately 86% found once. The sequence was obtained from a human donor with acute or convalescent COVID-19. The donor label of this sample is uncertain. Material: peripheral blood. The chain has TRBV4-2 and TRBJ2-1; 11 nucleotides agree with TRBD2. The CDR3 nucleotides read TGTGCCAGCAGCCAAGATCTTGGTAGCGGGGGGGTGGAGGAGCAGTTCTTC. Amino acids: CASSQDLGSGGVEEQFF.